The T cell receptor (beta chain) described here comes from a study of sequential checkpoint blockade in melanoma. Some clones are missing from TCRdb's copy, which holds only in-frame ones; the method was immunoSEQ multiplex PCR. This repertoire shows fewer than 20,000 clones, about 69% found once; its top ten account for 4.8%. The trim removed 3 bases at V and 3 bases at J, leaving 5 bases unmatched. Germline CDR1 reads SGHRS; CDR2 reads YFSETQ. This CDR3 region has 16 residues. Treatment described: randomized to nivolumab then ipilimumab (arm A) or the reverse (arm B). Sequenced here: tumor tissue (inferred from file names), sampled from a patient given nivolumab and ipilimumab in sequence. The TCR sequence derives from a human donor with melanoma. This sequence joins TRBV5-1 and TRBJ2-2; TRBD2 matches 10 bases. This chain's CDR3 is CASSSKSGGDTGELFF. The CDR3 nucleotides read TGCGCCAGCAGCTCAAAAAGCGGGGGGGACACCGGGGAGCTGTTTTTT.